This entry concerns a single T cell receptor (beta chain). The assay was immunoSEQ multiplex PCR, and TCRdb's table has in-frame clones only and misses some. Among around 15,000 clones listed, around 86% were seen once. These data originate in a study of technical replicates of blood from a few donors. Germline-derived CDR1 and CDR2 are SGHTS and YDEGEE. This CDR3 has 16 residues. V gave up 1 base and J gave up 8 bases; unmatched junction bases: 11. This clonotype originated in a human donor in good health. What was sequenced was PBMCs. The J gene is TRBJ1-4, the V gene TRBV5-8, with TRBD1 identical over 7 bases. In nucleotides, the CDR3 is TGTGCCAGCAGCTTGAATCCGACAGGGCCCCCCGAAAAACTGTTTTTT. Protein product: CASSLNPTGPPEKLFF.